The following is a T cell receptor beta chain sequence with its context. The germline CDR1 and CDR2 sequences are LNHNV and YYDKDF (reference sequence). The CDR3 consists of 14 residues. Trimming stripped 0 bases from V and 7 bases from J, with 12 bases between. CD8+ and CD4+ T cells from blood underwent TCR beta sequencing, which was carried out in a high-throughput format. TEMRA cells were FACS-enriched and CD8+ and CD4+ T cells negatively isolated. RNA totalling roughly 0.45 to 1 ug underwent reverse transcription with random hexamers. Amplification of TCR beta CDR3 by immunoSEQ multiplex PCR spanned 54 Vbeta and 13 Jbeta. TCRdb passed the immunoSEQ multiplex PCR reads through MiXCR, listing each CDR3 protein once. The data hold 120,000 to 150,000 distinct CDR3 sequences, with roughly 96% observed a single time. The source of the sample is a study of CD8 T cells in Susac syndrome.

V usage is TRBV15 and J usage is TRBJ1-2; D remains ambiguous. This receptor was identified in a human donor with multiple sclerosis. The specimen sequenced was CD4+ T cells from PBMCs. The CDR3 nucleotides read TGTGCCACCAGCAGAGACGACTCGGGGAGTGGCTACACCTTC. This encodes CATSRDDSGSGYTF.